This T cell receptor (beta chain) originates from a study of T cells in tumors after PD-1 blockade. Looking at the study overall: Prior checkpoint blockade, systemic immunosuppressant use, or anti-cancer therapy within 4 weeks excluded patients. Treatment was either pembrolizumab 200 mg every 3 weeks or cemiplimab 350 mg every 2 weeks. Daily vismodegib 150 mg continued in a subset of anti-PD-1-treated patients.

Here immunoSEQ multiplex PCR was the method, and the copy in TCRdb shows in-frame clones only, minus some. The data hold under 50,000 clones, with 65% to 80% observed a single time. Template: tumor biopsy or peripheral blood genomic DNA, about 616-6,004 ng per sample. This CDR3 spans 12 amino acids. Germline V lookup: CDR1 MGHRA, CDR2 YSYEKL. V shed 4 bases and J shed 9 bases, with 10 bases lying between them. The receptor was isolated from a human donor with advanced basal cell or squamous cell carcinoma (not recorded which). The chain links TRBV4-1 to TRBJ1-5; D perhaps matches TRBD1 (5 bases). The source material was PBMCs, sampled before anti-PD-1 therapy. CDR3 sequence: CASSPGQGPQHF. Written as DNA, the CDR3 is TGCGCCAGCAGCCCAGGCCAGGGGCCCCAGCATTTT.